The clone carrying this T cell receptor beta chain has just a few counts. Its antigen is currently unknown. The same CDR3 also results from other DNA sequences found in this sample. Trimming removed 0 bases from V and 5 bases from J, with 11 bases in between. The germline gives CDR1 SGHRS, CDR2 YFSETQ. The CDR3 extends over 14 amino acids. The sample comes from a study of cytomegalovirus exposure and HLA in healthy donors. Overall study findings and caveats: A few chains linked to CMV were shown in vitro to be specific for CMV antigens. Analysis performed later found about 18,000 TCR beta sequences associated with HLA alleles at 0.05 false discovery rate. Later on, an analysis found that several of the most significant clusters appeared to be linked to common viral pathogens, which included parvovirus B19.

The PCR employed 60 Vbeta primers together with 13 Jbeta primers. TCRdb keeps only in-frame clones here, not all; method: immunoSEQ multiplex PCR. The repertoire includes around 150,000 clones, approximately 10% of them detected once, and 6% to 7.5% sits in the top ten. Input material: PBMCs. This sequence originates from a woman between 40 and 50 years old in good health and CMV-seropositive. The chain carries TRBV5-1 and TRBJ1-1; possibly TRBD1 for D (6 bases). The CDR3 nucleotides read TGCGCCAGCAGCTTGGTGGGTACAGGGACTGAAGCTTTCTTT. Translation: CASSLVGTGTEAFF.